One sample yielded the 5 T cell receptor beta chains listed below, sequenced in a study of blood T cell repertoires in COVID-19. Assay used: immunoSEQ multiplex PCR; TCRdb lists only in-frame clones, some missing. The sample shows about 28,000 clones, 84% of them seen only once. What was sequenced was peripheral blood. The receptors were gathered from a man between 65 and 85 years old with active COVID-19.

The chain is built from TRBV5-1 and TRBJ2-1; 12 positions match TRBD2. In germline, CDR1 is SGHRS, CDR2 YFSETQ. After removal of 5 bases from V and 10 bases from J, the junction contained 10 bases not matched to a gene. The CDR3 is made up of 15 amino acids. CDR3 nucleotide sequence: TGCGCCAGCAGTCTCGGGACTAGCGGGTCTGAGGAGCAGTTCTTC. Protein sequence: CASSLGTSGSEEQFF.

The V call is TRBV5-1, the J call TRBJ2-3; 10 bases are a match to TRBD2. The CDR3 is made up of 15 amino acids. The trim removed 5 bases at V and 2 bases at J, leaving 5 bases unmatched. Per the germline V gene, CDR1 is SGHRS and CDR2 is YFSETQ. CDR3 amino acids: CASRAAGGHTDTQYF. CDR3 in DNA: TGCGCCAGCAGGGCAGCGGGGGGGCACACAGATACGCAGTATTTT.

The rearrangement uses TRBV9 and TRBJ2-5; D possibly corresponds to TRBD1 (6 bases). The CDR3 runs 14 residues. Germline values: CDR1 SGDLS, CDR2 YYNGEE. V was trimmed by 2 bases and J by 0 bases, leaving 8 bases between them. CDR3 bases: TGTGCCAGCAGCGTCACAGGGTACCAAGAGACCCAGTACTTC. The encoded protein is CASSVTGYQETQYF.

V gene TRBV21-1 combines with J gene TRBJ2-7; the DNA was not compared with TRBD2, the D call given in the table. TRBV21-1 is annotated as a pseudogene. This CDR3 region has 15 residues. As DNA, the CDR3 is TGTGCCACCCGAATCGAGCGGACCCTTATCTACGAGCAGTACTTC. Its translation: CATRIERTLIYEQYF.

This rearrangement joins TRBV7-2 to TRBJ1-2, with D unclear. The CDR3 extends over 14 amino acids. CDR1 and CDR2 from the germline V gene are SGHTA and FQGNSA. Trimming removed 2 bases at V and 1 base at J, with 8 bases between. The chain's CDR3 is CASSLSLFNYGYTF. CDR3 DNA sequence: TGTGCCAGCAGCTTAAGCCTTTTTAACTATGGCTACACCTTC.